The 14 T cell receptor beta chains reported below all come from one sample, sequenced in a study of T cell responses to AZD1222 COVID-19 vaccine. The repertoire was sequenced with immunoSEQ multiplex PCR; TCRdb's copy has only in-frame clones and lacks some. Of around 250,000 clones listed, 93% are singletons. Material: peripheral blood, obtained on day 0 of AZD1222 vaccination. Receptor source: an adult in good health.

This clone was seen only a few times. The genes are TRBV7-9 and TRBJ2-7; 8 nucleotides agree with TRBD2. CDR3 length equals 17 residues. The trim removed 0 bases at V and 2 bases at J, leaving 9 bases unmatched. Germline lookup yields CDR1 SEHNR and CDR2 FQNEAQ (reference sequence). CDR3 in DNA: TGTGCCAGCAGCTTAGCGGGGGGCGGGAGGTCCCCCTACGAGCAGTACTTC. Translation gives CASSLAGGGRSPYEQYF.

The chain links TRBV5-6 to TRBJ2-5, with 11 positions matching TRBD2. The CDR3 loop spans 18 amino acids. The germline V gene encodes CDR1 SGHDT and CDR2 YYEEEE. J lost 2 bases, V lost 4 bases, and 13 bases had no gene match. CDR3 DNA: TGTGCCAGCAGCAAAAAACTCGGGACTAGCGGCAGGCAAGAGACCCAGTACTTC. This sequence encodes CASSKKLGTSGRQETQYF. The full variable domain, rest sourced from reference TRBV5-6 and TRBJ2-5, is DAGVTQSPTHLIKTRGQQVTLRCSPKSGHDTVSWYQQALGQGPQFIFQYYEEEERQRGNFPDRFSGHQFPNYSSELNVNALLLGDSALYLCASSKKLGTSGRQETQYFGPGTRLLVL.

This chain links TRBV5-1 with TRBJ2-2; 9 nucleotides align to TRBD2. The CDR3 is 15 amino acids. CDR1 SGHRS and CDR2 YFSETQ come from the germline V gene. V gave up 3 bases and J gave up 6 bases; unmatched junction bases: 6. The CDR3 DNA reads TGCGCCAGCAGCTCCCTAGCGGGGAGGGCCGGGGAGCTGTTTTTT. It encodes CASSSLAGRAGELFF.

The CDR3 loop reads CASRRGTGLNEQFF. DNA of the CDR3: TGTGCCAGCAGGCGGGGGACAGGGTTGAATGAGCAGTTCTTC. The chain links TRBV11-2 to TRBJ2-1, with 9 positions matching TRBD1. V lost 6 bases, J lost 7 bases, and 7 bases stayed unmatched. The germline gives CDR1 SGHAT, CDR2 FQNNGV. The CDR3 contains 14 residues.

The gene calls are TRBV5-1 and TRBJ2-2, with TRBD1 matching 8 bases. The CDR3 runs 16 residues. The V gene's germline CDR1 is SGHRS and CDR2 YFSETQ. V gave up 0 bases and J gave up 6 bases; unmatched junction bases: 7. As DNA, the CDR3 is TGCGCCAGCAGCTTGGGTACAGGGGGGCAATCCGGGGAGCTGTTTTTT. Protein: CASSLGTGGQSGELFF.

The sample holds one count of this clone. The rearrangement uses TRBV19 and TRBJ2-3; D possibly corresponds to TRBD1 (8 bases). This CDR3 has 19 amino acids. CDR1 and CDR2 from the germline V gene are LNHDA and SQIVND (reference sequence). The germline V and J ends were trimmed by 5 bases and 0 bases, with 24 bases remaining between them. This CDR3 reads CASSVSQGARRGSTDTQYF. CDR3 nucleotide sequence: TGTGCCAGTAGTGTGTCCCAGGGGGCGCGGCGGGGGAGCACAGATACGCAGTATTTT.

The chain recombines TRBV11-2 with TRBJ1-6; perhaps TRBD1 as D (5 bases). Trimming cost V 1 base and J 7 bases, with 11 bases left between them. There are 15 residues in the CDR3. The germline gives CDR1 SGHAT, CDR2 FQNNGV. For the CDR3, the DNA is TGTGCCAGCAGCTTAGCGGGACCGGGGAATTCACCCCTCCACTTT. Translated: CASSLAGPGNSPLHF.

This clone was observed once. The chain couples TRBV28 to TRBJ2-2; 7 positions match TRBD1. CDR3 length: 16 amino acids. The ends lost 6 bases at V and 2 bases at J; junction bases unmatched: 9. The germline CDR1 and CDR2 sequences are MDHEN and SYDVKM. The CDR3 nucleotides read TGTGCCAGCAGCTCCCCGGGACAGACAAACACCGGGGAGCTGTTTTTT. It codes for CASSSPGQTNTGELFF.

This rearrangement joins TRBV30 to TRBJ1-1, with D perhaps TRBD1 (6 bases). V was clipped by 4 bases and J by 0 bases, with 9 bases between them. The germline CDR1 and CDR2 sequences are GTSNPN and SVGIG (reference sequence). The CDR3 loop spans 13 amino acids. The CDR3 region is CAWTGEVNTEAFF. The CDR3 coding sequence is TGTGCCTGGACAGGGGAAGTGAACACTGAAGCTTTCTTT.

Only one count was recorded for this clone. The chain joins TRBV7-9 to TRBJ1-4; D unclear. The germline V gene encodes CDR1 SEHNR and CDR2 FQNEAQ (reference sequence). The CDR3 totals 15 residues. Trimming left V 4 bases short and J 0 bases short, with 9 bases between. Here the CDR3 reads CASSSLGATNEKLFF. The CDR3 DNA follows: TGTGCCAGCAGCTCCCTCGGGGCAACTAATGAAAAACTGTTTTTT.

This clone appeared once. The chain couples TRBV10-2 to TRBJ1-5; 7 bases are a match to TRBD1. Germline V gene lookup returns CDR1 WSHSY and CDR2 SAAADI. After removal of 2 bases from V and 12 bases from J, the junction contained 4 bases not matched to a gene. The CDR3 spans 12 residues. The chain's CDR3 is CASSERGGLQHF. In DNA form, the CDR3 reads TGCGCCAGCAGTGAGCGAGGGGGCCTCCAGCATTTT.

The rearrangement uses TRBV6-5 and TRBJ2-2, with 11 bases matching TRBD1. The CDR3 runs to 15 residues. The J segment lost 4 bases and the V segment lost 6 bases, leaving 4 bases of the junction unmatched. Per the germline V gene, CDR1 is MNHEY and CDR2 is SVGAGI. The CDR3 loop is CASRGQGVPTGELFF. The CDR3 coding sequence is TGTGCCAGCAGGGGACAGGGGGTGCCCACCGGGGAGCTGTTTTTT.

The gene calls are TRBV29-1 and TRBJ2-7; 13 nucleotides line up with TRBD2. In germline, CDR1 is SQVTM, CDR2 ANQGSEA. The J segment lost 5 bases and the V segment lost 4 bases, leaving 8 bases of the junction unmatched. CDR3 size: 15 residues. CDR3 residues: CSVGTSGRSFDEQYF. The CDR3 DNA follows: TGCAGCGTTGGGACTAGCGGGAGATCGTTCGACGAGCAGTACTTC.

The CDR3: CASSLDGGNFQPQHF. As DNA, the CDR3 is TGCGCCAGCAGCTTGGATGGCGGAAACTTTCAGCCCCAGCATTTT. The gene calls are TRBV5-1 and TRBJ1-5, with no clear D. This CDR3 is 15 amino acids long. V dropped 0 bases and J dropped 6 bases, with 13 bases sitting between them. Germline V CDR1 and CDR2: SGHRS, YFSETQ.